This T cell receptor beta chain was recorded in a study of T cell responses to AZD1222 COVID-19 vaccine. Study outcomes and limitations: Spike-specific TCR breadth and depth rose after two AZD1222 doses. Most donors were white British and more were female, and clonal diversity was possibly underestimated. Epitopes outside B.1.351 and B.1.1.7 mutated regions reportedly drew nearly half of spike TCRs. No repertoire was sampled before or during the peak T cell response, only after it.

In the case of this clone: The antigen is undetermined.

Sequencing used immunoSEQ multiplex PCR; TCRdb keeps in-frame clones, though not all of them. The table records some 120,000 clones, around 90% of them present only once. This CDR3 comprises 14 residues. Germline V CDR1 and CDR2: MNHEY, SVGAGI. Trimming cost V 10 bases and J 0 bases, with 13 bases left between them. This material consisted of peripheral blood, taken on day 0 of AZD1222 vaccination. The V call is TRBV6-5, the J call TRBJ2-1; D possibly corresponds to TRBD1 (5 bases). This clonotype was sampled from an adult in good health. The CDR3 protein is CATGRASSYNEQFF. CDR3 coding DNA: TGTGCCACCGGCAGGGCTAGCTCCTACAATGAGCAGTTCTTC.